A single sample gave rise to the 15 T cell receptor beta chains below, sequenced in a study of T cell responses to AZD1222 COVID-19 vaccine. Method: immunoSEQ multiplex PCR; TCRdb's copy keeps in-frame clones and lacks some. The sample has 45,000 to 65,000 clones, nearly 80% seen once. The input for sequencing was peripheral blood, taken 28 days after the second AZD1222 dose. The receptors stem from an adult who received the AZD1222 COVID-19 vaccine.

This chain uses TRBV19 with TRBJ1-2; D call uncertain. Trimming left V 4 bases short and J 1 base short, with 16 bases between. The CDR3 extends over 16 amino acids. CDR1 is LNHDA and CDR2 is SQIVND in the germline V gene (reference sequence). This CDR3 reads CASSRYSRRNNYGYTF. The CDR3 nucleotides are TGTGCCAGTAGTAGGTATTCCCGGCGAAATAACTATGGCTACACCTTC.

This clone came up a few times. This chain uses TRBV11-1 with TRBJ2-7; 10 positions agree with TRBD2. This CDR3 is built from 15 residues. The germline V gene has CDR1 SGHAT and CDR2 FQDESV (reference sequence). V dropped 3 bases and J dropped 4; count of bases not matched to a gene: 6. The CDR3 spells CASSFSPAGGYEQYF. DNA for the CDR3: TGTGCCAGCAGCTTTTCTCCAGCGGGGGGGTACGAGCAGTACTTC. Together with reference TRBV11-1 and TRBJ2-7, the CDR3 gives the full variable domain: EAEVAQSPRYKITEKSQAVAFWCDPISGHATLYWYRQILGQGPELLVQFQDESVVDDSQLPKDRFSAERLKGVDSTLKIQPAELGDSAMYLCASSFSPAGGYEQYFGPGTRLTVT.

The chain combines TRBV5-1 with TRBJ2-3; D gene uncertain. Per the germline V gene, CDR1 is SGHRS and CDR2 is YFSETQ. Trimming took 4 bases from V and 2 from J, leaving 8 bases between them. The CDR3 is 13 residues long. In DNA, the CDR3 is TGCGCCAGCAGCGTGACGGACACAGATACGCAGTATTTT. Its protein is CASSVTDTDTQYF.

This clone came up a few times. This chain connects TRBV2 to TRBJ2-5, with 9 nucleotides matching TRBD2. This CDR3 comprises 15 residues. Trimming took 3 bases from V and 0 from J; bases not matched to a gene: 2. Looked up from germline, CDR1 is SNHLY and CDR2 is FYNNEI. The CDR3 loop reads CASSESGGYQETQYF. In DNA, the CDR3 is TGTGCCAGCAGTGAGAGCGGGGGGTACCAAGAGACCCAGTACTTC.

The J gene is TRBJ2-3, the V gene TRBV5-4, with D hard to call. V gave up 2 bases and J gave up 1 base, with 11 bases separating them. Germline-derived CDR1 and CDR2 are SGHNT and YYREEE (reference sequence). CDR3 length: 15 residues. The CDR3 protein is CASSFMQTGTDTQYF. The CDR3 nucleotides are TGTGCCAGCAGCTTTATGCAGACGGGCACAGATACGCAGTATTTT.

The chain uses TRBV9 and TRBJ2-3; D is uncertain. There are 12 residues in the CDR3. V was trimmed by 4 bases and J by 4 bases, leaving 7 bases between them. Germline V gene lookup returns CDR1 SGDLS and CDR2 YYNGEE. CDR3 DNA sequence: TGTGCCAGCAGCACTTTACCAGATACGCAGTATTTT. Translating gives CASSTLPDTQYF.

The chain joins TRBV19 to TRBJ2-3; D perhaps matches TRBD2 (6 bases). Germline CDR1 reads LNHDA; CDR2 reads SQIVND (reference sequence). The CDR3 contains 14 residues. The V end lost 4 bases, the J end lost 4 bases, and 12 bases lay between the germline ends. The CDR3 spells CASSTTGVSDTQYF. CDR3 DNA: TGTGCCAGTAGTACCACGGGGGTTTCAGATACGCAGTATTTT.

The V call is TRBV5-1, the J call TRBJ2-5, with 7 bases identical to TRBD1. CDR1 SGHRS and CDR2 YFSETQ come from the germline V gene. The CDR3 contains 14 residues. V dropped 4 bases and J dropped 3; count of bases not matched to a gene: 6. In nucleotides, the CDR3 is TGCGCCAGCAGCCTAGGACAGGAAGAAGAGACCCAGTACTTC. Amino acid sequence: CASSLGQEEETQYF.

This rearrangement joins TRBV5-1 to TRBJ1-1; weak D call: TRBD1 (5 bases). There are 14 residues in the CDR3. The V gene lost 4 bases and the J gene lost 4 bases, with 14 bases spanning the gap. Germline CDR1 is SGHRS and CDR2 is YFSETQ. CDR3 sequence reads: CASSGLQVGTEAFF. CDR3 coding DNA: TGCGCCAGCAGCGGACTACAGGTGGGCACTGAAGCTTTCTTT.

The chain carries TRBV19 and TRBJ2-7; no clear D. CDR3 length: 13 amino acids. V was shortened by 8 bases and J by 5 bases, with 16 bases between the two germline ends. CDR1 and CDR2 (germline): LNHDA, SQIVND (reference sequence). Here the CDR3 reads CASQGRRSDEQYF. The CDR3 DNA is TGTGCCAGTCAAGGCAGGCGCAGCGACGAGCAGTACTTC.

This clone was recorded a few times. The chain carries TRBV5-6 and TRBJ1-4, with 7 bases matching TRBD1. The J segment lost 7 bases and the V segment lost 4 bases, leaving 7 bases of the junction unmatched. From germline, CDR1 is SGHDT and CDR2 YYEEEE. The CDR3 is made up of 14 amino acids. CDR3 DNA sequence: TGTGCCAGCAGCCCTGAGGGGGCGGGTGAAAAACTGTTTTTT. Residues: CASSPEGAGEKLFF.

This clone was seen a handful of times. The chain has TRBV5-3 and TRBJ1-3, with D perhaps matching TRBD1 (5 bases). TRBV5-3 is recorded as an ORF, its role being uncertain. V was pared by 6 bases and J by 0 bases, with 31 bases between. CDR3 length equals 21 residues. The CDR3 sequence is CARNQTRGTWTRGCSGNTIYF. DNA for the CDR3: TGTGCCAGAAACCAAACCCGAGGGACTTGGACGCGAGGGTGCTCTGGAAACACCATATATTTT.

The V and J genes are TRBV14 and TRBJ1-1; D is possibly TRBD1 (5 bases). V was pared by 5 bases and J by 1 base, with 11 bases between. Germline CDR1 is SGHDN and CDR2 is FVKESK. The CDR3 extends over 14 amino acids. The CDR3 is CASSSPGTNTEAFF. The CDR3 DNA is TGTGCCAGCAGCTCCCCGGGGACGAACACTGAAGCTTTCTTT.

This clone was seen only a few times. This chain uses TRBV20-1 with TRBJ2-5; D is unclear. Per germline, CDR1 DFQATT and CDR2 SNEGSKA (reference sequence). V gave up 3 bases and J gave up 7 bases, with 15 bases separating them. The CDR3 loop spans 13 amino acids. CDR3 in amino acids: CSASTASIPTQYF. CDR3 DNA sequence: TGCAGTGCTAGTACAGCCTCAATTCCGACCCAGTACTTC.

V gene TRBV5-5 combines with J gene TRBJ2-1; D gene unclear. Trimming left V 0 bases short and J 6 bases short, with 7 bases between. The germline CDR1 and CDR2 sequences are SGHKS and YYEKEE (reference sequence). CDR3 size: 13 residues. CDR3: CASSLDLPNEQFF. DNA for the CDR3: TGTGCCAGCAGCTTGGATCTTCCCAATGAGCAGTTCTTC.